This T cell receptor (beta chain) is from a study of low-dose radiotherapy and immunotherapy resistance in tumors. Study summary: Cohort 2, a group dosed every two weeks at 1 Gy per fraction, received 13 Gy in total over 26 weeks. Every two weeks, the protocol called for intravenous cyclophosphamide at 200 mg/m2. It was given one day before each radiation and immunotherapy administration. Oral aspirin 300 mg was taken by patients daily for four cycles from cycle 1 day 1.

Per the germline V gene, CDR1 is MNHEY and CDR2 is SVGAGI. V dropped 8 bases and J dropped 6; count of bases not matched to a gene: 10. The CDR3 contains 15 residues. Stated time point: before trial treatment. This clonotype was observed at least ten times. TRAV- and TRBV-specific primers primed first-strand cDNA, covering alpha and beta chains. It was with a constant-region primer and a V-primer adapter that TCRs were amplified over about 20 PCR cycles. Each CDR3 protein gets one entry after TCRdb re-called the reads with MiXCR. The table has about 64,000 distinct CDR3 sequences, approximately 26% seen once.

The clonotype was recovered from a male donor with rectosigmoid adenocarcinoma. The sample here was PBMCs, taken before treatment. This rearrangement joins TRBV6-5 to TRBJ2-1; the match to TRBD2 covers 10 bases. The CDR3 is CASSLSGGAGNEQFF. As DNA, the CDR3 is TGTGCCAGCTCATTGAGCGGGGGGGCGGGCAATGAGCAGTTCTTC.